These T cell receptor beta chains were read from a single sample in a study of somatic mutations in cytotoxic T cells in rheumatoid arthritis. Using immunoSEQ multiplex PCR, the repertoire was profiled, and TCRdb retains in-frame clones only, with some absent. This table has approximately 19,000 clones, roughly four fifths appearing once. The sample consisted of CD8+ T cells sorted from blood. These receptors were obtained from an adult with rheumatoid arthritis. Each CDR3 is given with its conserved first and last residue. D genes are given only for firm matches. Where a row states a size, it is once, few, many or the class of an expanded clone; other rows omit it.

d_call: -
j_call: TRBJ2-7
clone_size: -
v_call: TRBV28
cdr3_aa: CASSLYPYEQYF
cdr3_nt: TGTGCCAGCAGTTTATATCCCTACGAGCAGTACTTC

d_call: -
j_call: TRBJ2-5
clone_size: -
v_call: TRBV7-2
cdr3_aa: CASQVTARGETQYF
cdr3_nt: TGTGCCAGCCAAGTCACGGCTAGAGGGGAGACCCAGTACTTC

d_call: -
j_call: TRBJ2-2
clone_size: -
v_call: TRBV28
cdr3_aa: CASRKTGLSNTGELFF
cdr3_nt: TGTGCCAGCAGGAAAACAGGGCTATCGAACACCGGGGAGCTGTTTTTT

d_call: -
j_call: TRBJ1-1
clone_size: -
v_call: TRBV27
cdr3_aa: CASTLAVGTEAFF
cdr3_nt: TGTGCCAGCACCCTGGCCGTGGGCACTGAAGCTTTCTTT

d_call: -
j_call: TRBJ2-5
clone_size: -
v_call: TRBV9
cdr3_aa: CASSVEGEETQYF
cdr3_nt: TGTGCCAGCAGCGTAGAGGGGGAGGAGACCCAGTACTTC

d_call: -
j_call: TRBJ1-5
clone_size: -
v_call: TRBV30
cdr3_aa: CAWSGSYSNQPQHF
cdr3_nt: TGTGCCTGGAGTGGTAGCTATAGCAATCAGCCCCAGCATTTT

d_call: -
j_call: TRBJ1-1
clone_size: -
v_call: TRBV12-5
cdr3_aa: CASGLGLANTEAFF
cdr3_nt: TGTGCTAGTGGTTTGGGGTTGGCGAACACTGAAGCTTTCTTT

d_call: TRBD1
j_call: TRBJ1-6
clone_size: -
v_call: TRBV5-6
cdr3_aa: CASSLGTGNSPLHF
cdr3_nt: TGTGCCAGCAGCTTGGGGACAGGTAATTCACCCCTCCACTTT

d_call: -
j_call: TRBJ2-7
clone_size: -
v_call: TRBV13
cdr3_aa: CASSLIDGGEQYF
cdr3_nt: TGTGCCAGCAGCTTAATCGATGGAGGCGAGCAGTACTTC

d_call: -
j_call: TRBJ2-7
clone_size: once
v_call: TRBV30
cdr3_aa: CAWSPTGLAYEQYF
cdr3_nt: TGTGCCTGGAGTCCTACAGGGCTAGCCTACGAGCAGTACTTC

d_call: -
j_call: TRBJ2-2
clone_size: medium-sized
v_call: TRBV6-4
cdr3_aa: CASSDDGTSNTGELFF
cdr3_nt: TGTGCCAGCAGTGACGATGGAACTTCGAACACCGGGGAGCTGTTTTTT

d_call: TRBD1
j_call: TRBJ1-2
clone_size: -
v_call: TRBV9
cdr3_aa: CASSSEDRAHRTNYGYTF
cdr3_nt: TGTGCCAGCAGCTCTGAGGACAGGGCTCACCGCACTAACTATGGCTACACCTTC

d_call: TRBD2
j_call: TRBJ2-1
clone_size: -
v_call: TRBV14
cdr3_aa: CASERRTSGPSEQFF
cdr3_nt: TGTGCCAGCGAACGGAGGACTAGCGGGCCTTCTGAGCAGTTCTTC